This T cell receptor (beta chain) was captured in a study of OX40 agonist ivuxolimab in advanced cancers. Study at large: An agonistic human IgG2 monoclonal antibody against OX40 (CD134) was given. Patients were roughly 83% male with ages roughly 23 to 79, mean around 61.

Study results and limitations: Expanded peripheral T cells had an undetermined antigen specificity.

Clones were read by immunoSEQ multiplex PCR, and TCRdb kept only the in-frame ones, dropping some. The sample has about 41,000 clones; around 88% are singletons. With regard to this clone: What it recognizes is unknown.

Germline values: CDR1 SGDLS, CDR2 YYNGEE. This CDR3 spans 14 amino acids. The ends lost 4 bases at V and 2 bases at J; junction bases unmatched: 5. This sample comprised CD4+ or CD8+ T cells sorted from blood, obtained in a trial of the OX40 agonist ivuxolimab. The sequence was collected from an adult with an advanced solid tumor such as melanoma, head and neck, liver or kidney cancer. This chain connects TRBV9 to TRBJ2-7; 8 nucleotides line up with TRBD1. The CDR3 sequence is CASSPRTGTYEQYF. CDR3 sequence (DNA): TGTGCCAGCAGCCCGCGGACAGGGACCTACGAGCAGTACTTC.